The entry below describes one T cell receptor (beta chain). Sequencing used immunoSEQ multiplex PCR; TCRdb keeps in-frame clones, though not all of them. This table has tens of thousands of clones, 85% to 90% appearing once. This entry belongs to a study of blood T cell repertoires in COVID-19. On the study more broadly: Some COVID-19 samples were acute and others convalescent; all came from the United States, Italy and Spain. Nucleic acid was either cDNA or gDNA, and it came from T cells, B-cell-depleted T cells, or PBMCs.

This CDR3 is built from 15 residues. Trimming removed 6 bases from V and 1 base from J, with 15 bases in between. CDR1 is MDHEN, CDR2 SYDVKM, per germline. The sample consisted of peripheral blood. The gene calls are TRBV28 and TRBJ2-5; D unresolved. The source of this sequence is a human donor in a cohort sampled during active COVID-19. CDR3 bases: TGTGCCAGCAGCCCCTGGGTCGGAGTCCAAGAGACCCAGTACTTC. Its protein is CASSPWVGVQETQYF.